The subject of this entry is one TCR beta chain. Sequencing used immunoSEQ multiplex PCR; TCRdb keeps in-frame clones, though not all of them. This sample has 40,000 to 60,000 clones, with 86% found just once. Germline-derived CDR1 and CDR2 are ENHRY and SYGVKD. The CDR3 is made up of 16 amino acids. Trimming cost V 0 bases and J 1 base, with 9 bases left between them. This record belongs to a study of blood T cell repertoires in COVID-19. Study-wide background: Some COVID-19 samples were acute and others convalescent; all came from the United States, Italy and Spain.

This TCR derives from a man aged 35-49 years with active COVID-19. The sample was peripheral blood. The V gene is TRBV10-3, the J gene TRBJ2-2, with a possible D match to TRBD2 (6 bases). CDR3 in amino acids: CAISESRRENTGELFF. CDR3 bases: TGTGCCATCAGTGAGTCTCGGCGGGAGAACACCGGGGAGCTGTTTTTT.